This paragraph reports one T cell receptor beta chain. Assay used: immunoSEQ multiplex PCR; TCRdb lists only in-frame clones, some missing. The profile covers some 66,000 clones, with about 90% appearing a single time and 15% to 20% taken by the ten largest. The data were taken from a study of T cell responses to AZD1222 COVID-19 vaccine. The source was peripheral blood, collected on day 0 of AZD1222 vaccination. The clonotype comes from an adult in good health.

The CDR3 here is CASSLGRDRGLTGYGYTF. In nucleotides, the CDR3 is TGTGCCAGCAGCTTAGGGAGGGACAGGGGGCTAACTGGCTATGGCTACACCTTC. This chain joins TRBV7-9 and TRBJ1-2; 12 bases fit TRBD1. CDR1 SEHNR and CDR2 FQNEAQ come from the germline V gene (reference sequence). This CDR3 region has 18 residues. Trimming at V came to 1 base and at J to 4 bases, leaving 10 bases not matched to a gene.